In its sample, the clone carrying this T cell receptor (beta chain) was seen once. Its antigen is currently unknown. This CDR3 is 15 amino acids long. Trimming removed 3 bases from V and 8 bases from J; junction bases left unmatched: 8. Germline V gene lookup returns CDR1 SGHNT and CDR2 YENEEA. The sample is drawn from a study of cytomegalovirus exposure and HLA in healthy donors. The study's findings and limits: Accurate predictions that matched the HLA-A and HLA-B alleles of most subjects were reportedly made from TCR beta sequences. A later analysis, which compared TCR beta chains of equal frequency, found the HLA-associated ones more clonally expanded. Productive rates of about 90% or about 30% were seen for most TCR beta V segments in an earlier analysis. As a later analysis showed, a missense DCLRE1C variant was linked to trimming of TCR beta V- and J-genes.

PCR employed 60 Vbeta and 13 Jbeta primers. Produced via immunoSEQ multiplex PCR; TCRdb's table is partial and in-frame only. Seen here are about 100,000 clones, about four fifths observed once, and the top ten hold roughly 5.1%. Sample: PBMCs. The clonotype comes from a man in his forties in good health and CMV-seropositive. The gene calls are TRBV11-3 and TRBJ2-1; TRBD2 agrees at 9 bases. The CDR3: CASSLEGSGRDEQFF. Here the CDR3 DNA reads TGTGCCAGCAGCTTGGAGGGTAGCGGGAGAGATGAGCAGTTCTTC. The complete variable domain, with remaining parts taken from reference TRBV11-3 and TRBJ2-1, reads EAGVVQSPRYKIIEKKQPVAFWCNPISGHNTLYWYLQNLGQGPELLIRYENEEAVDDSQLPKDRFSAERLKGVDSTLKIQPAELGDSAVYLCASSLEGSGRDEQFFGPGTRLTVL.